Each of the 13 T cell receptor beta chains below was sequenced from the same sample in a study of blood T cell repertoires in COVID-19. Produced via immunoSEQ multiplex PCR; TCRdb's table is partial and in-frame only. Among about 110,000 clones listed, around 86% were seen once. Specimen: peripheral blood. Every receptor here comes from a middle-aged man with acute or convalescent COVID-19.

The rearrangement links TRBV30 to TRBJ1-4, with D perhaps matching TRBD1 (5 bases). V was cut by 0 bases and J by 3 bases, with 8 bases left in between. There are 14 residues in the CDR3. From germline, CDR1 is GTSNPN and CDR2 SVGIG (reference sequence). CDR3 residues: CAWSVTRANEKLFF. The CDR3 nucleotides read TGTGCCTGGAGTGTAACCAGGGCTAATGAAAAACTGTTTTTT.

This rearrangement joins TRBV6-1 to TRBJ1-2; 10 positions agree with TRBD1. J gave up 5 bases and V 3 bases, and 0 bases lay outside the gene matches. The V gene's germline CDR1 is MNHNS and CDR2 SASEGT. This CDR3 has 13 amino acids. In nucleotides, the CDR3 is TGTGCCAGCAGTGAGGACAGGGGGTATGGCTACACCTTC. Its protein product is CASSEDRGYGYTF.

The CDR3 bases are TGTGCCAGTAGTATAATAGGGGGTGGCTACACCTTC. Translation gives CASSIIGGGYTF. V is TRBV19 and J is TRBJ1-2; a possible D gene is TRBD1 (6 bases). From germline, CDR1 is LNHDA and CDR2 SQIVND (reference sequence). With 2 bases removed from V and 7 bases from J, the gap between germline ends came to 8 bases. The CDR3 contains 12 residues.

The V gene is TRBV10-3, the J gene TRBJ1-2; D might be TRBD1 (5 bases). Germline CDR1 reads ENHRY; CDR2 reads SYGVKD. This CDR3 has 19 residues. Trimming cost V 7 bases and J 0 bases, with 27 bases left between them. The CDR3 DNA follows: TGTGCCATCAAAGTCCCTCCCGAGGGGAGGTCCCAACCTAACTATGGCTACACCTTC. This translates into CAIKVPPEGRSQPNYGYTF.

This clone was recorded once. This chain joins TRBV12-5 and TRBJ2-1; 10 nucleotides align to TRBD2. CDR1 LGHNT and CDR2 FRNRAP come from the germline V gene. The length of the CDR3 is 18 residues. Trimming at V came to 0 bases and at J to 9 bases, leaving 14 bases not matched to a gene. CDR3 protein: CASGLVPTTSGETGEQFF. CDR3 DNA sequence: TGTGCTAGTGGTTTGGTACCGACTACTAGCGGGGAAACGGGTGAGCAGTTCTTC. Looking up the rest from reference TRBV12-5 and TRBJ2-1 gives the full variable domain: DARVTQTPRHKVTEMGQEVTMRCQPILGHNTVFWYRQTMMQGLELLAYFRNRAPLDDSGMPKDRFSAEMPDATLATLKIQPSEPRDSAVYFCASGLVPTTSGETGEQFFGPGTRLTVL.

This sequence joins TRBV12-5 and TRBJ2-1, with 9 bases identical to TRBD1. V trimming: 2 bases; J trimming: 4 bases; junction bases outside the gene matches: 6. Per the germline V gene, CDR1 is LGHNT and CDR2 is FRNRAP. The CDR3 totals 16 residues. DNA for the CDR3: TGTGCTAGTGGTTTGCCCTCCGGGACAGGGTACAATGAGCAGTTCTTC. This sequence encodes CASGLPSGTGYNEQFF.

This clone came up once. The chain recombines TRBV6-2 or TRBV6-3 with TRBJ1-2, with D perhaps TRBD1 (6 bases). The CDR3 contains 13 residues. V lost 4 bases, J lost 5 bases, and 11 bases lay in between. Germline CDR1 and CDR2: MNHEY and SVGEGT. This CDR3 is CASSLDSRYGYTF. The DNA of the CDR3 is TGTGCCAGCAGTTTGGACAGCCGATATGGCTACACCTTC.

The V gene is TRBV19, the J gene TRBJ2-7, with a tentative D call TRBD1 (5 bases). Germline V gene data show CDR1 as LNHDA and CDR2 as SQIVND (reference sequence). V dropped 3 bases and J dropped 3 bases, with 9 bases sitting between them. The CDR3 covers 13 residues. CDR3 residues: CASSIGASYEQYF. Here the CDR3 DNA reads TGTGCCAGTAGTATTGGGGCAAGCTACGAGCAGTACTTC.

This clone was detected once. The chain carries TRBV5-1 and TRBJ2-7; D is perhaps TRBD2 (5 bases). This CDR3 region has 13 residues. Germline CDR1 and CDR2: SGHRS and YFSETQ. The germline V and J ends were trimmed by 3 bases and 10 bases, with 17 bases remaining between them. The CDR3 DNA reads TGCGCCAGCAGCTCAGACCTGGACGGACTCCAGTACTTC. Residues: CASSSDLDGLQYF.

The chain has TRBV18 and TRBJ2-5, with TRBD1 identical over 7 bases. The CDR3 runs 14 residues. The V gene end was trimmed by 3 bases and the J gene end by 4 bases; junction bases not matched to a gene: 5. Germline CDR1 and CDR2: KGHSH and LQKENI. CDR3 nucleotides: TGTGCCAGCTCACCCCGGGACAGCGCAGAGACCCAGTACTTC. Its protein is CASSPRDSAETQYF.

CDR3 amino acids: CASSPQRRAFNEQFF. CDR3 sequence (DNA): TGTGCCAGCAGCCCCCAGCGGCGGGCCTTTAATGAGCAGTTCTTC. The genes are TRBV11-2 and TRBJ2-1, with a weak D call TRBD2 (5 bases). The CDR3 sequence is 15 residues long. The V gene lost 5 bases and the J gene lost 7 bases, with 18 bases spanning the gap. Germline CDR1 SGHAT, CDR2 FQNNGV. Filled out from reference TRBV11-2 and TRBJ2-1, the complete variable domain reads EAGVAQSPRYKIIEKRQSVAFWCNPISGHATLYWYQQILGQGPKLLIQFQNNGVVDDSQLPKDRFSAERLKGVDSTLKIQPAKLEDSAVYLCASSPQRRAFNEQFFGPGTRLTVL.

The chain has TRBV11-2 and TRBJ2-4; D is possibly TRBD1 (5 bases). CDR1 and CDR2 from the germline V gene are SGHAT and FQNNGV. The CDR3 is 17 residues long. V was shortened by 0 bases and J by 0 bases, with 12 bases between the two germline ends. The CDR3 sequence is CASSLDRQLLAKNIQYF. The CDR3 DNA sequence: TGTGCCAGCAGCTTAGACCGACAGCTATTAGCCAAAAACATTCAGTACTTC.

The V gene is TRBV6-5, the J gene TRBJ1-5; TRBD1 aligns across 7 bases. The CDR3 runs 15 residues. Germline V lookup: CDR1 MNHEY, CDR2 SVGAGI. The trim removed 8 bases at V and 0 bases at J, leaving 7 bases unmatched. CDR3 sequence (DNA): TGTGCCAGCGGCGGGGACAGAAATAGCAATCAGCCCCAGCATTTT. Protein product: CASGGDRNSNQPQHF.